A single sample gave rise to the 32 T cell receptor beta chains below, sequenced in a study of cytomegalovirus exposure and HLA in healthy donors. Use of 60 Vbeta and 13 Jbeta primers characterized the PCR. Some clones are missing from TCRdb's copy, which holds only in-frame ones; the method was immunoSEQ multiplex PCR. The table records approximately 130,000 clones, 70% to 85% of them present only once. Sequencing was carried out using PBMCs. The receptors derive from a man younger than 35 in good health and CMV-seronegative.

This clone was counted only a few times. CDR3 DNA: TGTGCCAGCAGCTTAGAAAGATCAGGCCGCACTGAAGCTTTCTTT. Its protein product is CASSLERSGRTEAFF. The chain has TRBV7-2 and TRBJ1-1; D is uncertain. Germline-derived CDR1 and CDR2 are SGHTA and FQGNSA. V was shortened by 1 base and J by 4 bases, with 13 bases between the two germline ends. This CDR3 contains 15 residues. The full variable domain, rest sourced from reference TRBV7-2 and TRBJ1-1, is GAGVSQSPSNKVTEKGKDVELRCDPISGHTALYWYRQSLGQGLEFLIYFQGNSAPDKSGLPSDRFSAERTGGSVSTLTIQRTQQEDSAVYLCASSLERSGRTEAFFGQGTRLTVV.

The J gene is TRBJ1-5, the V gene TRBV15; a weak D match, TRBD1 (5 bases). This CDR3 region has 14 residues. Germline V gene sequence: CDR1 LNHNV, CDR2 YYDKDF (reference sequence). The V gene lost 3 bases and the J gene lost 6 bases, with 12 bases spanning the gap. As DNA, the CDR3 is TGTGCCACCAGCAGTAGGGGTTCGGGTCAGCCCCAGCATTTT. Translating it yields CATSSRGSGQPQHF.

The chain recombines TRBV7-9 with TRBJ1-1; D is possibly TRBD1 (6 bases). Germline V lookup: CDR1 SEHNR, CDR2 FQNEAQ (reference sequence). The length of the CDR3 is 12 residues. The ends were cut back, 3 bases at V and 10 bases at J, with 12 bases in the middle. This CDR3 is CASSLEDRRAFF. The CDR3 DNA reads TGTGCCAGCAGCTTGGAAGACAGGAGAGCTTTCTTT. The whole variable domain, remainder taken from reference TRBV7-9 and TRBJ1-1, is DTGVSQNPRHKITKRGQNVTFRCDPISEHNRLYWYRQTLGQGPEFLTYFQNEAQLEKSRLLSDRFSAERPKGSFSTLEIQRTEQGDSAMYLCASSLEDRRAFFGQGTRLTVV.

The chain links TRBV9 to TRBJ2-5; 12 positions agree with TRBD2. This CDR3 spans 16 amino acids. Germline-derived CDR1 and CDR2 are SGDLS and YYNGEE. J gave up 4 bases and V 4 bases, and 8 bases lay outside the gene matches. The CDR3 spells CASSPYQTSGGETQYF. CDR3 DNA: TGTGCCAGCAGCCCCTACCAGACTAGCGGGGGAGAGACCCAGTACTTC.

The V gene is TRBV4-1, the J gene TRBJ2-2; 7 bases line up with TRBD2. This CDR3 spans 15 amino acids. The germline V gene encodes CDR1 MGHRA and CDR2 YSYEKL. V lost 4 bases, J lost 0 bases, and 2 bases stayed unmatched. The DNA of the CDR3 is TGCGCCAGCAGCCTGGCGGGAGCGAACACCGGGGAGCTGTTTTTT. It encodes CASSLAGANTGELFF.

The rearrangement uses TRBV23-1 and TRBJ2-3; possibly TRBD2 for D (6 bases). TRBV23-1 belongs to the ORF category, with a function that is uncertain. This CDR3 is 13 amino acids long. V lost 9 bases to trimming and J lost 1 base, with 11 bases between them. CDR3 bases: TGCGCCAGGCCGACTAGGTGCACAGATACGCAGTATTTT. Its translation: CARPTRCTDTQYF.

V usage is TRBV6-1 and J usage is TRBJ1-1; possibly TRBD1 for D (6 bases). CDR1 and CDR2 from the germline V gene are MNHNS and SASEGT. Deletions cut 8 bases from V and 9 bases from J, with 25 bases between. The CDR3 length is 15 residues. This chain's CDR3 is CASHTGRTARLKAFF. CDR3 DNA: TGTGCCAGCCATACCGGGAGGACAGCGCGATTGAAAGCTTTCTTT.

A word on this clone: Other DNA variants within this sample encode the same CDR3. V is TRBV6-6 and J is TRBJ1-6, with D possibly TRBD1 on 6 matching bases. Germline V lookup: CDR1 MNHNY, CDR2 SVGAGI (reference sequence). The CDR3 contains 15 residues. V gave up 0 bases and J gave up 4 bases, with 7 bases separating them. The CDR3 loop is CASSYSGQYNSPLHF. As DNA, the CDR3 is TGTGCCAGCAGTTACTCAGGACAGTATAATTCACCCCTCCACTTT.

The chain employs TRBV7-8 and TRBJ2-5; D is possibly TRBD1 (5 bases). Trimming took off 3 bases at V and 3 bases at J, with 17 bases between the two ends. The CDR3 length is 16 residues. Germline assignment: CDR1 SGHVS and CDR2 FQNEAQ. The CDR3 nucleotides are TGTGCCAGCAGCTTTGGGGCGAGTCGCATCAAAGAGACCCAGTACTTC. Protein: CASSFGASRIKETQYF.

The rearrangement joins TRBV19 to TRBJ2-3, with 12 bases identical to TRBD2. V was pared by 4 bases and J by 3 bases, with 8 bases of the junction left unmatched. The length of the CDR3 is 17 residues. The germline V gene encodes CDR1 LNHDA and CDR2 SQIVND (reference sequence). CDR3 sequence: CASSNPRTSGETDTQYF. In DNA form, the CDR3 reads TGTGCCAGTAGTAATCCCCGGACTAGCGGGGAGACAGATACGCAGTATTTT.

The chain recombines TRBV7-9 with TRBJ2-5; the D is unclear. This CDR3 is 13 amino acids long. V lost 5 bases and J lost 5, with 12 bases in between. Germline V gene data show CDR1 as SEHNR and CDR2 as FQNEAQ (reference sequence). The CDR3 sequence: CASSRVADETQYF. In DNA form, the CDR3 reads TGTGCCAGCAGCCGGGTCGCCGATGAGACCCAGTACTTC.

This chain uses TRBV23-1 with TRBJ1-1, with no clear D. TRBV23-1 is an open reading frame whose function is uncertain. Trimming removed 4 bases at V and 0 bases at J, with 12 bases between. This CDR3 has 15 residues. This CDR3 is CASSRQTGVNTEAFF. The CDR3, as DNA: TGCGCCAGCAGTCGGCAGACCGGGGTGAACACTGAAGCTTTCTTT.

This sequence joins TRBV7-8 and TRBJ1-2, with D maybe TRBD1 (6 bases). The CDR3 sequence is 15 residues long. Germline loops: CDR1 SGHVS, CDR2 FQNEAQ. The ends were cut back, 5 bases at V and 4 bases at J, with 17 bases in the middle. Here the CDR3 DNA reads TGTGCCAGCAGCCCGCAGGGGACGGCGGGCTATGGCTACACCTTC. This sequence encodes CASSPQGTAGYGYTF.

The V call is TRBV11-2, the J call TRBJ1-1; 7 bases align to TRBD1. V shed 0 bases, J shed 1 base, and the junction held 17 bases outside the gene matches. This CDR3 comprises 20 residues. Germline V gene lookup returns CDR1 SGHAT and CDR2 FQNNGV. In nucleotides, the CDR3 is TGTGCCAGCAGCTTAGAAGGGGGCGGGCAGGGGATTAGGTCGAACACTGAAGCTTTCTTT. Amino acids: CASSLEGGGQGIRSNTEAFF.

This clone showed up just a few times. CDR3 coding DNA: TGTGCCAGCACCAGGCAAGAGACCCAGTACTTC. Residues: CASTRQETQYF. This rearrangement joins TRBV2 to TRBJ2-5; D is unresolved. The CDR3 sequence is 11 residues long. V lost 7 bases to trimming and J lost 2 bases, with 5 bases between them. Germline CDR1 is SNHLY and CDR2 is FYNNEI.

This sequence joins TRBV14 and TRBJ2-5, with a tentative D call TRBD2 (6 bases). The CDR3 covers 15 residues. V lost 2 bases to trimming and J lost 2 bases, with 12 bases between them. Germline V gene sequence: CDR1 SGHDN, CDR2 FVKESK. In DNA form, the CDR3 reads TGTGCCAGCAGCCAACTCAGCGGGCCGCAAGAGACCCAGTACTTC. It is translated as CASSQLSGPQETQYF. Drawing the rest from reference TRBV14 and TRBJ2-5, the complete variable domain is EAGVTQFPSHSVIEKGQTVTLRCDPISGHDNLYWYRRVMGKEIKFLLHFVKESKQDESGMPNNRFLAERTGGTYSTLKVQPAELEDSGVYFCASSQLSGPQETQYFGPGTRLLVL.

This chain joins TRBV7-3 and TRBJ2-3; tentative D call: TRBD2 (6 bases). CDR1 SGHTA and CDR2 FQGTGA come from the germline V gene. The CDR3 covers 15 residues. V was cut by 0 bases and J by 3 bases, with 10 bases left in between. CDR3 DNA: TGTGCCAGCAGCTTAACGCCGGGACTTACAGATACGCAGTATTTT. It encodes CASSLTPGLTDTQYF.

This chain links TRBV7-8 with TRBJ1-1, with a tentative D call TRBD1 (6 bases). Germline V gene data show CDR1 as SGHVS and CDR2 as FQNEAQ. Deletions cut 1 base from V and 2 bases from J, with 11 bases between. CDR3 size: 15 residues. Here the CDR3 reads CASSLGVGTNTEAFF. The CDR3 DNA sequence: TGTGCCAGCAGCTTAGGGGTAGGGACAAACACTGAAGCTTTCTTT.

The chain is built from TRBV15 and TRBJ1-1; TRBD1 is a possible D gene (6 bases). V lost 2 bases, J lost 3 bases, and 13 bases lay in between. The germline CDR1 and CDR2 sequences are LNHNV and YYDKDF (reference sequence). This CDR3 region has 15 residues. CDR3 in DNA: TGTGCCACCAGCAGAACACAGGGAGCCGACACTGAAGCTTTCTTT. Its protein is CATSRTQGADTEAFF.

This chain joins TRBV19 and TRBJ1-1; 8 nucleotides align to TRBD1. The CDR3 runs to 13 residues. Germline V CDR1 and CDR2: LNHDA, SQIVND (reference sequence). The ends lost 6 bases at V and 5 bases at J; junction bases unmatched: 5. CDR3 protein: CASRDDRGTEAFF. As DNA, the CDR3 is TGTGCCAGTAGAGACGACAGGGGAACTGAAGCTTTCTTT.

V is TRBV9 and J is TRBJ1-6, with TRBD1 matching 10 bases. The CDR3 runs to 14 residues. Germline lookup yields CDR1 SGDLS and CDR2 YYNGEE. V shed 0 bases, J shed 11 bases, and the junction held 2 bases outside the gene matches. The CDR3 nucleotides read TGTGCCAGCAGCGTAGGAGGACAGGGGGCACCCCTCCACTTT. Its protein product is CASSVGGQGAPLHF.

The gene calls are TRBV27 and TRBJ2-5, with TRBD1 identical over 9 bases. Germline CDR1 reads MNHEY; CDR2 reads SMNVEV (reference sequence). The CDR3 runs to 13 residues. V lost 8 bases to trimming and J lost 5 bases; unmatched junction nucleotides: 6. CDR3 in amino acids: CASGYRGRETQYF. CDR3 nucleotide sequence: TGTGCCAGCGGATACAGGGGGCGGGAGACCCAGTACTTC.

The chain joins TRBV7-7 to TRBJ2-2; tentatively, D is TRBD2 (5 bases). The CDR3 sequence is 14 residues long. The germline gives CDR1 SSHAT, CDR2 FNYEAQ (reference sequence). Trimming removed 1 base from V and 8 bases from J, with 11 bases in between. The CDR3 loop is CASSLGVRGGELFF. CDR3 in DNA: TGTGCCAGCAGCTTAGGCGTTCGGGGTGGGGAGCTGTTTTTT.

This rearrangement joins TRBV11-2 to TRBJ2-1; 11 bases match TRBD2. CDR3 size: 17 residues. Germline values: CDR1 SGHAT, CDR2 FQNNGV. The J segment lost 2 bases and the V segment lost 3 bases, leaving 6 bases of the junction unmatched. DNA of the CDR3: TGTGCCAGCAGCTTGTATAGCGGGGGGGCCCCCTACAATGAGCAGTTCTTC. It encodes CASSLYSGGAPYNEQFF.

This clone has only a few counts. V is TRBV11-2 and J is TRBJ2-5; D is perhaps TRBD2 (6 bases). The CDR3 extends over 15 amino acids. The germline V and J ends were trimmed by 5 bases and 1 base, with 14 bases remaining between them. Germline V gene sequence: CDR1 SGHAT, CDR2 FQNNGV. Written as DNA, the CDR3 is TGTGCCAGCAGCCGATTGGCGGGGAGCCAAGAGACCCAGTACTTC. The encoded protein is CASSRLAGSQETQYF.

This clone was counted a few times. The chain is built from TRBV19 and TRBJ1-4; TRBD1 aligns across 7 bases. Looked up from germline, CDR1 is LNHDA and CDR2 is SQIVND (reference sequence). The CDR3 runs 15 residues. The trim removed 3 bases at V and 7 bases at J, leaving 8 bases unmatched. As DNA, the CDR3 is TGTGCCAGTAGTATTTCGTCCAGGGGGTCTGAAAAACTGTTTTTT. As protein: CASSISSRGSEKLFF.

The chain uses TRBV19 and TRBJ1-5; D uncertain. Trimming removed 5 bases at V and 5 bases at J, with 13 bases between. The CDR3 runs 14 residues. Per the germline V gene, CDR1 is LNHDA and CDR2 is SQIVND (reference sequence). CDR3 in DNA: TGTGCCAGTAGTGATCGGGGTTCGTATCAGCCCCAGCATTTT. It encodes CASSDRGSYQPQHF.

A single count supports this clone. The CDR3 DNA reads TGTGCCAGCAGCGTATCTGTAGCGGGGGGTCCCACAGATACGCAGTATTTT. Amino acids: CASSVSVAGGPTDTQYF. This chain connects TRBV9 to TRBJ2-3, with 10 bases that match TRBD2. Germline CDR1 SGDLS, CDR2 YYNGEE. With 1 base clipped from V and 2 bases from J, the junction kept 7 bases outside the gene matches. There are 17 residues in the CDR3. The variable domain in full, completed from reference TRBV9 and TRBJ2-3, reads DSGVTQTPKHLITATGQRVTLRCSPRSGDLSVYWYQQSLDQGLQFLIQYYNGEERAKGNILERFSAQQFPDLHSELNLSSLELGDSALYFCASSVSVAGGPTDTQYFGPGTRLTVL.

The V and J genes are TRBV27 and TRBJ2-5; 12 bases agree with TRBD2. V was clipped by 6 bases and J by 5 bases; unmatched bases: 10. The CDR3 covers 16 residues. The germline V gene has CDR1 MNHEY and CDR2 SMNVEV (reference sequence). CDR3 nucleotides: TGTGCCAGCAGGCGGACTAGCGGGGTGGGGTACGAGACCCAGTACTTC. Residues: CASRRTSGVGYETQYF.

This chain links TRBV27 with TRBJ2-3, with 8 bases fitting TRBD2. The CDR3 runs 13 residues. J lost 7 bases, V lost 10 bases, and 10 bases had no gene match. Germline lookup yields CDR1 MNHEY and CDR2 SMNVEV (reference sequence). The CDR3, as DNA: TGTGCCACCTCCCCGGGGGGGCTGAATACGCAGTATTTT. It yields the protein CATSPGGLNTQYF.

This clone was counted a few times. The chain joins TRBV5-1 to TRBJ2-2; a possible D gene is TRBD1 (6 bases). CDR1 SGHRS and CDR2 YFSETQ come from the germline V gene. V was pared by 1 base and J by 4 bases, with 11 bases between. CDR3 length: 15 residues. The CDR3 sequence is CASSLPGASTGELFF. The CDR3 coding sequence is TGCGCCAGCAGCTTGCCAGGGGCATCCACCGGGGAGCTGTTTTTT.

This clone appeared once. The gene calls are TRBV10-1 and TRBJ2-7, with 8 bases matching TRBD1. V was clipped by 3 bases and J by 4 bases; unmatched bases: 8. This CDR3 is 15 amino acids long. CDR1 WNHNN and CDR2 SYGVQD come from the germline V gene (reference sequence). CDR3 amino acids: CASSEELGQEYEQYF. In DNA form, the CDR3 reads TGCGCCAGCAGTGAAGAGTTGGGACAGGAGTACGAGCAGTACTTC.